One TCR beta chain is described in this entry. The antigen is undetermined. The record originates from a study of a mutant IDH1 vaccine in newly diagnosed glioma. Study overall: Vaccination of patients was performed eight times, in weeks 1, 3, 5, 7, 11, 15, 19 and 23. Vaccination started 4-6 weeks after radiotherapy alone, or with temozolomide cycles. It was radiotherapy, temozolomide, or both that patients received previously, with most receiving both.

J lost 9 bases, V lost 6 bases, and 8 bases had no gene match. The germline CDR1 and CDR2 sequences are SQVTM and ANQGSEA. The CDR3 has 12 amino acids. Stated time point: week 11, during vaccination. It was 300 ug of mutant IDH1 20-mer peptide that made up each vaccine dose, given with topical imiquimod. In every donor, the tumor was a new WHO grade 3 or 4 IDH1-mutant, ATRX-lost astrocytoma. The data were produced by immunoSEQ multiplex PCR, yet TCRdb's version contains in-frame clones alone and is incomplete. The repertoire holds 25,000 to 40,000 clones, with 78% as singletons. The chain employs TRBV29-1 and TRBJ2-1; 7 bases align to TRBD1. The sample here was PBMCs, taken from a glioma patient whose treatment included an IDH1 peptide vaccine. The receptor's source is a man aged 30 to 39 with glioma. Written as DNA, the CDR3 is TGCAGCGTAGGCCATACAGGGGTTGAGCAGTTCTTC. Its translation is CSVGHTGVEQFF.